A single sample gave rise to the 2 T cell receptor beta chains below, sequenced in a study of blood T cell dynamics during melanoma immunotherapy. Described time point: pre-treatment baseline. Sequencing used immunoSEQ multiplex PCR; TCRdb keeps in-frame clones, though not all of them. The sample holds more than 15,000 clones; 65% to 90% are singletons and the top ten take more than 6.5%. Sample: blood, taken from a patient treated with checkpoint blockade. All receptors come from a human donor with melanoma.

As DNA, the CDR3 is TGTGCCAGCAGCTTGGGGAGCTCCTACAATGAGCAGTTCTTC. Its translation: CASSLGSSYNEQFF. This sequence joins TRBV7-3 and TRBJ2-1; D might be TRBD2 (5 bases). There are 14 residues in the CDR3. Germline CDR1 is SGHTA and CDR2 is FQGTGA. V was cut by 3 bases and J by 0 bases, with 6 bases left in between.

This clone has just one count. CDR3 DNA: TGCGCCAGCAGCTCGGGACTAGCGGGAGGGCCGTCCGGGGAGCTGTTTTTT. Amino acid sequence: CASSSGLAGGPSGELFF. The chain joins TRBV5-1 to TRBJ2-2; 16 positions match TRBD2. Germline CDR1 is SGHRS and CDR2 is YFSETQ. There are 17 residues in the CDR3. Trimming at V came to 3 bases and at J to 6 bases, leaving 5 bases not matched to a gene.